The T cell receptor (beta chain) under discussion was sequenced for a study of regulatory T cells in long-lasting Graves disease. Sequencing libraries for TCR beta were prepared with iRepertoire HTBI primers and Arm-PCR of CDR3 regions. TCRdb analysed the multiplex PCR reads with MiXCR anew, one entry per CDR3 protein. This sample carries roughly 500,000 distinct CDR3 sequences, under 25% of them seen once, and the ten largest clones take over 7.5%. A remark on this clonotype: A read error may account for a junction end that differs from germline.

The time point here: persistent/refractory GD, antithyroid drugs over 5 years with positive TRAb. Extracted PBMC RNA gave rise to the TCR library. American Thyroid Association guidelines defined Graves' disease diagnosis. Germline-derived CDR1 and CDR2 are MNHNS and SASEGT. This CDR3 has 14 amino acids. The source is a female donor with Graves disease. The V and J genes are TRBV6-1 and TRBJ1-6; 9 bases match TRBD1. The sequences come from peripheral blood mononuclear cells (PBMCs), collected when the disease was refractory, from a patient treated with antithyroid drugs. CDR3 DNA: TGTCCCAGCAGTGCGACAGGGGGGAAATCACCCCTCCACTTT. It translates to CPSSATGGKSPLHF.